This passage covers 24 T cell receptor beta chains from one sample sequenced in a study of identical twins. TCRdb processed the 5' RACE reads anew with MiXCR; each CDR3 protein has one entry. Among hundreds of thousands of distinct CDR3 sequences listed, 18% were seen once. These sequences were also reported in another study, on T cells expressing NK-cell markers.

Sequencing was performed on PBMCs. The receptors derive from a woman aged 18-29 years in good health.

This clonotype turned up a few times. The V call is TRBV5-5, the J call TRBJ2-7; D is perhaps TRBD2 (6 bases). Germline CDR1 and CDR2: SGHKS and YYEKEE (reference sequence). V lost 1 base to trimming and J lost 1 base, with 12 bases between them. The CDR3 covers 15 residues. The CDR3 nucleotides read TGTGCCAGCAGCTTGTCAGCGGGCGCATCCTACGAGCAGTACTTC. It encodes CASSLSAGASYEQYF.

This clonotype is a singleton in its sample. The chain is built from TRBV5-1 and TRBJ2-5; tentatively, D is TRBD2 (6 bases). Germline V CDR1 and CDR2: SGHRS, YFSETQ. V lost 4 bases and J 3 bases, leaving 16 bases between the germline ends. CDR3 size: 15 residues. DNA of the CDR3: TGCGCCAGCAGCCGGTTGGAGGGAGGAGAAGAGACCCAGTACTTC. This encodes CASSRLEGGEETQYF.

V gene TRBV20-1 combines with J gene TRBJ2-5, with 13 nucleotides matching TRBD2. CDR1 and CDR2 from the germline V gene are DFQATT and SNEGSKA (reference sequence). The CDR3 has 15 amino acids. V lost 6 bases and J lost 5; bases outside the gene matches: 9. The CDR3 loop reads CSADGLAGVRETQYF. The CDR3, as DNA: TGCAGTGCAGACGGACTAGCGGGAGTTCGTGAGACCCAGTACTTC.

The chain employs TRBV5-8 and TRBJ2-4; D possibly corresponds to TRBD2 (6 bases). Trimming cost V 6 bases and J 8 bases, with 27 bases left between them. The V gene's germline CDR1 is SGHTS and CDR2 YDEGEE. The CDR3 spans 17 residues. The CDR3 DNA follows: TGTGCCAGCACCCCCCTCTGGCTAGCGACTTCTAGGGACATTCAGTACTTC. Protein sequence: CASTPLWLATSRDIQYF.

There are a few counts of this clonotype. V gene TRBV20-1 combines with J gene TRBJ2-7; 10 bases match TRBD1. The germline CDR1 and CDR2 sequences are DFQATT and SNEGSKA (reference sequence). J was trimmed by 1 base and V by 3 bases; bases with no gene match: 3. There are 14 residues in the CDR3. CDR3 sequence reads: CSASRDRGSYEQYF. CDR3 DNA: TGCAGTGCTAGTCGGGACAGGGGTTCCTACGAGCAGTACTTC.

The chain uses TRBV27 and TRBJ1-2; D perhaps matches TRBD1 (5 bases). V lost 3 bases and J 7 bases, leaving 18 bases between the germline ends. The CDR3 length is 15 residues. Germline CDR1 reads MNHEY; CDR2 reads SMNVEV (reference sequence). The CDR3 loop is CASSLLGEDRSGYTF. The CDR3 nucleotides read TGTGCCAGCAGTTTGTTGGGGGAGGATCGGAGTGGCTACACCTTC.

This sequence joins TRBV4-2 and TRBJ2-5; D remains ambiguous. CDR3 size: 15 residues. Germline V gene data show CDR1 as LGHNA and CDR2 as YNFKEQ. V lost 4 bases to trimming and J lost 1 base, with 13 bases between them. The CDR3 spells CASSPWVVAQETQYF. The CDR3 DNA follows: TGTGCCAGCAGCCCCTGGGTGGTCGCCCAAGAGACCCAGTACTTC.

V is TRBV10-3 and J is TRBJ2-1, with D perhaps matching TRBD1 or TRBD2 (5 bases each). The germline gives CDR1 ENHRY, CDR2 SYGVKD. V was shortened by 10 bases and J by 6 bases, with 19 bases between the two germline ends. The CDR3 has 14 amino acids. The CDR3, as DNA: TGTGCCACCCGCCCTGGGACCGCAATCAATGAGCAGTTCTTC. Residues: CATRPGTAINEQFF.

The V call is TRBV15, the J call TRBJ2-6; either TRBD1 or TRBD2 may fit D (6 bases each). With 0 bases removed from V and 2 bases from J, the gap between germline ends came to 17 bases. Germline CDR1 is LNHNV and CDR2 is YYDKDF (reference sequence). This CDR3 has 19 residues. The CDR3 DNA reads TGTGCCACCAGCAGAGATCGGGGGCAGTATTACACTGGGGCCAACGTCCTGACTTTC. It specifies CATSRDRGQYYTGANVLTF.

The chain links TRBV20-1 to TRBJ2-5; 7 positions agree with TRBD1. J lost 5 bases, V lost 0 bases, and 9 bases had no gene match. This CDR3 region has 15 residues. The germline gives CDR1 DFQATT, CDR2 SNEGSKA (reference sequence). The chain's CDR3 is CSAREGRGSGETQYF. Here the CDR3 DNA reads TGCAGTGCTAGAGAGGGCAGGGGGTCGGGGGAGACCCAGTACTTC.

The chain links TRBV7-8 to TRBJ1-1; D unresolved. Germline loops: CDR1 SGHVS, CDR2 FQNEAQ. The CDR3 covers 13 residues. V was pared by 6 bases and J by 0 bases, with 8 bases between. The CDR3 is CASRAPLNTEAFF. The DNA of the CDR3 is TGTGCCAGCAGGGCCCCCCTGAACACTGAAGCTTTCTTT.

The chain couples TRBV9 to TRBJ2-7, with no clear D. V lost 0 bases, J lost 0 bases, and 10 bases lay in between. This CDR3 is 15 amino acids long. Germline CDR1 reads SGDLS; CDR2 reads YYNGEE. Here the CDR3 reads CASSVGTGDSYEQYF. In DNA, the CDR3 is TGTGCCAGCAGCGTAGGTACGGGCGACTCCTACGAGCAGTACTTC. Full variable domain (rest looked up from reference TRBV9 and TRBJ2-7): DSGVTQTPKHLITATGQRVTLRCSPRSGDLSVYWYQQSLDQGLQFLIQYYNGEERAKGNILERFSAQQFPDLHSELNLSSLELGDSALYFCASSVGTGDSYEQYFGPGTRLTVT.

The chain recombines TRBV5-1 with TRBJ1-4; 9 positions agree with TRBD1. This CDR3 has 14 residues. V shed 4 bases and J 4 bases; nucleotides not matched to a gene: 2. Germline CDR1 and CDR2: SGHRS and YFSETQ. CDR3 sequence: CASSLDRGNEKLFF. The CDR3 DNA sequence: TGCGCCAGCAGCCTGGACAGGGGTAATGAAAAACTGTTTTTT. The whole variable domain, remainder taken from reference TRBV5-1 and TRBJ1-4, is KAGVTQTPRYLIKTRGQQVTLSCSPISGHRSVSWYQQTPGQGLQFLFEYFSETQRNKGNFPGRFSGRQFSNSRSEMNVSTLELGDSALYLCASSLDRGNEKLFFGSGTQLSVL.

This clonotype was observed a single time. The chain has TRBV2 and TRBJ2-1, with 10 bases fitting TRBD2. Germline V lookup: CDR1 SNHLY, CDR2 FYNNEI. The CDR3 spans 15 residues. J lost 9 bases, V lost 2 bases, and 7 bases had no gene match. CDR3 in DNA: TGTGCCAGCAGTGAAATGGGGACTAGCGTGGGTGAGCAGTTCTTC. Protein sequence: CASSEMGTSVGEQFF.

V usage is TRBV7-2 and J usage is TRBJ2-7; no clear D gene. V dropped 3 bases and J dropped 4 bases, with 13 bases sitting between them. The CDR3 spans 14 residues. Germline V gives CDR1 SGHTA, CDR2 FQGNSA. In nucleotides, the CDR3 is TGTGCCAGCAGCTTGATGGCCGGCCAGTACGAGCAGTACTTC. It yields the protein CASSLMAGQYEQYF. Together with reference TRBV7-2 and TRBJ2-7, the CDR3 gives the full variable domain: GAGVSQSPSNKVTEKGKDVELRCDPISGHTALYWYRQSLGQGLEFLIYFQGNSAPDKSGLPSDRFSAERTGGSVSTLTIQRTQQEDSAVYLCASSLMAGQYEQYFGPGTRLTVT.

This clonotype was observed many times. The chain links TRBV12-3 or TRBV12-4 to TRBJ2-1; perhaps TRBD1 as D (5 bases). Trimming removed 6 bases from V and 0 bases from J, with 12 bases in between. The CDR3 length is 15 residues. The CDR3 loop reads CASSLRGSSYNEQFF. The DNA of the CDR3 is TGTGCCAGCAGCCTAAGGGGAAGCTCCTACAATGAGCAGTTCTTC.

This clonotype came up a few times. V usage is TRBV20-1 and J usage is TRBJ1-1; possible D gene TRBD1, 5 bases. With 2 bases removed from V and 3 bases from J, the gap between germline ends came to 10 bases. Germline CDR1 and CDR2: DFQATT and SNEGSKA (reference sequence). The CDR3 is 13 amino acids. The CDR3 DNA follows: TGCAGTGCTAGACCGGACACCTACACTGAAGCTTTCTTT. As protein: CSARPDTYTEAFF.

The chain uses TRBV27 and TRBJ1-2; no clear D gene. From germline, CDR1 is MNHEY and CDR2 SMNVEV (reference sequence). Between the trimmed V and J ends, which lost 4 bases and 1 base, there was a span of 16 bases. CDR3 length equals 16 residues. This CDR3 is CASSSTSRTVNYGYTF. DNA of the CDR3: TGTGCCAGCAGTTCGACCTCTCGGACGGTTAACTATGGCTACACCTTC.

With regard to this clonotype: Germline is not matched at one junction end, which may reflect a read error. The V call is TRBV6-2 or TRBV6-3, the J call TRBJ1-1, with D possibly TRBD1 on 5 matching bases. The CDR3 has 14 residues. The V gene's germline CDR1 is MNHEY and CDR2 SVGEGT. The CDR3 spells CASSTGTVNTEASF. CDR3 nucleotide sequence: TGTGCCAGCAGTACGGGGACGGTTAACACTGAAGCTTCCTTT.

The rearrangement links TRBV21-1 to TRBJ2-7; TRBD1 was called by the table and not checked on the DNA. TRBV21-1 is shown as a pseudogene. The CDR3 runs 16 residues. The CDR3 nucleotides are TGTGCCAGCAGTCAACCCCGACAGGGGGCGGAATACGAGCAGTACTTC. This encodes CASSQPRQGAEYEQYF.

The V gene is TRBV6-1, the J gene TRBJ1-4; D is uncertain. Trimming took off 6 bases at V and 17 bases at J, with 19 bases between the two ends. CDR3 length equals 12 residues. From germline, CDR1 is MNHNS and CDR2 SASEGT. The CDR3 loop is CASSLVRTIFFF. DNA for the CDR3: TGTGCCAGCAGCCTAGTTAGGACGATCTTTTTTTTT.

The CDR3 nucleotides are TGCGCCAGCAGCCCGGTTCCGGGGGGCACCGGGGAGCTGTTTTTT. It is translated as CASSPVPGGTGELFF. The chain links TRBV5-1 to TRBJ2-2; TRBD2 aligns across 7 bases. This CDR3 contains 15 residues. V shed 4 bases and J 4 bases; nucleotides not matched to a gene: 7. Per germline, CDR1 SGHRS and CDR2 YFSETQ. The full variable domain, completed using reference TRBV5-1 and TRBJ2-2, is KAGVTQTPRYLIKTRGQQVTLSCSPISGHRSVSWYQQTPGQGLQFLFEYFSETQRNKGNFPGRFSGRQFSNSRSEMNVSTLELGDSALYLCASSPVPGGTGELFFGEGSRLTVL.

The gene calls are TRBV11-2 and TRBJ2-3; D is undetermined. The V gene lost 0 bases and the J gene lost 6 bases, with 7 bases spanning the gap. This CDR3 contains 13 residues. The V gene's germline CDR1 is SGHAT and CDR2 FQNNGV. CDR3 residues: CASSLDLRDTQYF. CDR3 DNA sequence: TGTGCCAGCAGCTTAGATCTTCGGGATACGCAGTATTTT. Full variable domain (remainder filled in from reference TRBV11-2 and TRBJ2-3): EAGVAQSPRYKIIEKRQSVAFWCNPISGHATLYWYQQILGQGPKLLIQFQNNGVVDDSQLPKDRFSAERLKGVDSTLKIQPAKLEDSAVYLCASSLDLRDTQYFGPGTRLTVL.

In its sample, this clonotype was seen many times. The V gene is TRBV20-1, the J gene TRBJ2-1; 8 nucleotides align to TRBD2. The CDR3 length is 15 residues. Germline CDR1 and CDR2: DFQATT and SNEGSKA (reference sequence). Trimming at V came to 1 base and at J to 7 bases, leaving 9 bases not matched to a gene. The CDR3 DNA follows: TGCAGTGCTAGAGTCCCGGGACTAGGTCGAAATGAGCAGTTCTTC. This encodes CSARVPGLGRNEQFF.